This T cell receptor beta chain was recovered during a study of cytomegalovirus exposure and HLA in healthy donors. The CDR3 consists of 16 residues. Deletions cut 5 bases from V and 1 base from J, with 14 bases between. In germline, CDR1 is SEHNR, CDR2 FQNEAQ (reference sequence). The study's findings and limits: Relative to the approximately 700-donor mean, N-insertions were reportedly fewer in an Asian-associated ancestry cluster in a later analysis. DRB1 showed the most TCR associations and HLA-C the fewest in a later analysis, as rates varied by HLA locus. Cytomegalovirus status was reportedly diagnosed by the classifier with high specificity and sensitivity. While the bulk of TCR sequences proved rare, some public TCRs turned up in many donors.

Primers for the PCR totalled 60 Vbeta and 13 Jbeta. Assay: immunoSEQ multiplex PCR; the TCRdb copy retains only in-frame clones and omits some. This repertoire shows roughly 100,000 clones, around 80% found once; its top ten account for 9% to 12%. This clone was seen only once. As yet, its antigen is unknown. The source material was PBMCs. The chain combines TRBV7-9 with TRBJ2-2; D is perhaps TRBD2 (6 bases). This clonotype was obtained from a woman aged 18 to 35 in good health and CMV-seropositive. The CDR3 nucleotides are TGTGCCAGCAGCCCCGGGACTCAAGGGAACACCGGGGAGCTGTTTTTT. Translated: CASSPGTQGNTGELFF.